The 23 T cell receptor beta chains listed next were all sequenced from one sample in a study of T cells after yellow fever vaccination. A single record per CDR3 protein comes from TCRdb applying MiXCR to the 5' RACE reads. The table lists tens of thousands of distinct CDR3 sequences, 10% of them singletons, with 12% in the top ten. The specimen was PBMCs, either bulk or a sorted T-cell subset (CD4+, CD8+, memory, or dextramer-sorted; not recorded which), collected roughly 15 days after the first yellow fever vaccination. All receptors come from a young man who received the YFV17D yellow fever vaccine.

In its sample, this clonotype was seen many times. The chain uses TRBV3-1 and TRBJ2-1, with TRBD2 identical over 14 bases. CDR3 length: 15 amino acids. Germline CDR1 LGHDT, CDR2 YNNKEL (reference sequence). V dropped 4 bases and J dropped 10; count of bases not matched to a gene: 6. The CDR3 reads CASSPGLAGVGEQFF. DNA for the CDR3: TGTGCCAGCAGCCCGGGACTAGCGGGGGTTGGGGAGCAGTTCTTC.

V gene TRBV12-3 or TRBV12-4 combines with J gene TRBJ1-3; D call uncertain. CDR3 length: 16 residues. The V gene lost 2 bases and the J gene lost 0 bases, with 11 bases spanning the gap. Here the CDR3 reads CASSLSPPFSGNTIYF. In DNA form, the CDR3 reads TGTGCCAGCAGTTTATCTCCGCCCTTCTCTGGAAACACCATATATTTT.

This clonotype was observed at least ten times. The gene calls are TRBV7-3 and TRBJ2-3, with D perhaps matching TRBD1 or TRBD2 (5 bases each). The V gene lost 2 bases and the J gene lost 2 bases, with 8 bases spanning the gap. The CDR3 has 14 amino acids. Germline CDR1 is SGHTA and CDR2 is FQGTGA. The CDR3 loop is CASSLGDDTDTQYF. The DNA of the CDR3 is TGTGCCAGCAGCTTAGGGGACGACACAGATACGCAGTATTTT.

The table lists this clonotype with many counts. J is TRBJ1-2 and V is TRBV20-1; the D is unclear. Germline V gene sequence: CDR1 DFQATT, CDR2 SNEGSKA (reference sequence). V was cut by 6 bases and J by 2 bases, with 7 bases left in between. The CDR3 spans 11 residues. The CDR3 reads CSAGDNYGYTF. The CDR3 region has the DNA TGCAGTGCCGGAGACAACTATGGCTACACCTTC.

This clonotype has more than one count but fewer than ten. V and J are TRBV7-2 and TRBJ2-1; D uncertain. From germline, CDR1 is SGHTA and CDR2 FQGNSA. Trimming took off 5 bases at V and 0 bases at J, with 11 bases between the two ends. The CDR3 contains 15 residues. The CDR3 loop is CASSLDPSSYNEQFF. DNA of the CDR3: TGTGCCAGCAGCCTAGATCCCAGCTCCTACAATGAGCAGTTCTTC.

This clonotype has ten or more counts. V and J are TRBV4-3 and TRBJ2-6, with D possibly called TRBD1 or TRBD2 (6 bases each). Per the germline V gene, CDR1 is LGHNA and CDR2 is YSLEER. The CDR3 runs 18 residues. Trimming removed 0 bases from V and 1 base from J, with 13 bases in between. DNA for the CDR3: TGCGCCAGCAGCCAAGACCCGGCGGGACAATCTGGGGCCAACGTCCTGACTTTC. Its translation: CASSQDPAGQSGANVLTF.

This clonotype showed up many times. CDR3: CASSVGTGGRETQYF. The CDR3 DNA reads TGTGCCAGCAGTGTGGGGACAGGGGGCCGGGAGACCCAGTACTTC. The chain recombines TRBV2 with TRBJ2-5; 12 bases agree with TRBD1. The CDR3 extends over 15 amino acids. V was clipped by 4 bases and J by 5 bases; unmatched bases: 5. Germline V gene data show CDR1 as SNHLY and CDR2 as FYNNEI.

This clonotype was seen many times. The chain links TRBV7-6 to TRBJ2-5; possibly TRBD1 for D (6 bases). With 1 base removed from V and 5 bases from J, the gap between germline ends came to 17 bases. The CDR3 contains 16 residues. In germline, CDR1 is SGHVS, CDR2 FNYEAQ. The CDR3 here is CASSLVSRQARETQYF. In nucleotides, the CDR3 is TGTGCCAGCAGCTTAGTGTCCCGACAGGCCAGGGAGACCCAGTACTTC.

This clonotype was seen many times. This chain joins TRBV6-5 and TRBJ1-1; 7 nucleotides align to TRBD1. J gave up 5 bases and V 8 bases, and 14 bases lay outside the gene matches. Germline CDR1 reads MNHEY; CDR2 reads SVGAGI. The CDR3 runs to 15 residues. CDR3 amino acids: CASGSGGAGLTEAFF. CDR3 DNA sequence: TGTGCCAGCGGTTCAGGGGGGGCTGGTTTAACTGAAGCTTTCTTT.

Ten or more counts support this clonotype. J is TRBJ1-2 and V is TRBV5-1, with a possible D match to TRBD1 (5 bases). The CDR3 extends over 14 amino acids. The V end was cut by 4 bases, the J end by 3 bases, with 13 bases between. CDR1 SGHRS and CDR2 YFSETQ come from the germline V gene. In DNA, the CDR3 is TGCGCCAGCAGCACGGGGGACGGAGACTATGGCTACACCTTC. Translating it yields CASSTGDGDYGYTF.

This clonotype has a handful of counts. This chain links TRBV5-4 with TRBJ1-1; TRBD1 might be the D (6 bases). Looked up from germline, CDR1 is SGHNT and CDR2 is YYREEE (reference sequence). This CDR3 spans 15 amino acids. V shed 1 base and J shed 3 bases, with 13 bases lying between them. In DNA form, the CDR3 reads TGTGCCAGCAGCTTGTTCAGGGGCAGGGACACTGAAGCTTTCTTT. This sequence encodes CASSLFRGRDTEAFF.

At least ten counts were recorded for this clonotype. V usage is TRBV6-5 and J usage is TRBJ1-5; D is unclear. V lost 2 bases, J lost 5 bases, and 10 bases lay in between. In germline, CDR1 is MNHEY, CDR2 SVGAGI. The length of the CDR3 is 14 residues. This CDR3 reads CASSYVQVHQPQHF. As DNA, the CDR3 is TGTGCCAGCAGTTACGTTCAGGTCCATCAGCCCCAGCATTTT.

This clonotype is medium-sized in the sample. This sequence joins TRBV4-1 and TRBJ1-1; D gene uncertain. V dropped 4 bases and J dropped 4 bases, with 13 bases sitting between them. The length of the CDR3 is 14 residues. Germline V CDR1 and CDR2: MGHRA, YSYEKL. The CDR3 DNA is TGCGCCAGCAGCCTAAGGACTCTGGGCACTGAAGCTTTCTTT. It yields the protein CASSLRTLGTEAFF.

This clonotype was seen repeatedly, ten times or more. The V gene is TRBV12-3 or TRBV12-4, the J gene TRBJ2-3; the D is unclear. V was cut by 5 bases and J by 5 bases, with 11 bases left in between. The CDR3 covers 13 residues. The CDR3 DNA reads TGTGCCAGCAGTCTATTGAGAAGAGATACGCAGTATTTT. The encoded protein is CASSLLRRDTQYF.

This clonotype was seen ten or more times. V usage is TRBV5-6 and J usage is TRBJ2-5, with D possibly matching TRBD2 (6 bases). The CDR3 consists of 12 residues. Germline V gives CDR1 SGHDT, CDR2 YYEEEE. Trimming left V 7 bases short and J 5 bases short, with 12 bases between. CDR3: CASGGTVETQYF. The CDR3 region has the DNA TGTGCCAGCGGCGGGACGGTGGAGACCCAGTACTTC.

This clonotype was seen many times. This rearrangement joins TRBV5-1 to TRBJ1-1; 7 bases align to TRBD1. This CDR3 has 15 amino acids. CDR1 SGHRS and CDR2 YFSETQ come from the germline V gene. The V segment lost 0 bases and the J segment 5 bases; nucleotides outside the gene matches: 7. In DNA form, the CDR3 reads TGCGCCAGCAGCTTGGAGGGGACAGATACAACTGAAGCTTTCTTT. It encodes CASSLEGTDTTEAFF. Full variable domain (missing parts from reference TRBV5-1 and TRBJ1-1): KAGVTQTPRYLIKTRGQQVTLSCSPISGHRSVSWYQQTPGQGLQFLFEYFSETQRNKGNFPGRFSGRQFSNSRSEMNVSTLELGDSALYLCASSLEGTDTTEAFFGQGTRLTVV.

The chain carries TRBV7-9 and TRBJ2-7; a possible D gene is TRBD1 (6 bases). This CDR3 comprises 16 residues. Germline-derived CDR1 and CDR2 are SEHNR and FQNEAQ (reference sequence). Between the trimmed V and J ends, which lost 2 bases and 0 bases, there was a span of 14 bases. The CDR3 here is CASSLPPGHPSYEQYF. CDR3 coding DNA: TGTGCCAGCAGCTTACCCCCGGGACACCCCTCCTACGAGCAGTACTTC.

This chain links TRBV19 with TRBJ1-6; TRBD1 might be the D (5 bases). The V gene's germline CDR1 is LNHDA and CDR2 SQIVND (reference sequence). V was clipped by 3 bases and J by 10 bases, with 13 bases between them. The CDR3 extends over 14 amino acids. The CDR3 DNA is TGTGCCAGTAGTATTTTTGGGACCTCATCACCCCTCCACTTT. The encoded protein is CASSIFGTSSPLHF.

The J gene is TRBJ1-5, the V gene TRBV10-3, with D perhaps matching TRBD1 (5 bases). The CDR3 runs to 15 residues. Trimming removed 2 bases at V and 6 bases at J, with 14 bases between. The V gene's germline CDR1 is ENHRY and CDR2 SYGVKD. The DNA of the CDR3 is TGTGCCATCAGTGAGGGGGTAGGGGTCGGTCAGCCCCAGCATTTT. It specifies CAISEGVGVGQPQHF.

In its sample, this clonotype is medium-sized. V is TRBV3-1 and J is TRBJ2-2; D unresolved. Germline CDR1 and CDR2: LGHDT and YNNKEL (reference sequence). V was trimmed by 4 bases and J by 1 base, leaving 7 bases between them. This CDR3 has 14 amino acids. The DNA of the CDR3 is TGTGCCAGCAGCCGGTTCGGGAACACCGGGGAGCTGTTTTTT. It is translated as CASSRFGNTGELFF.

This clonotype was observed a few times. V is TRBV7-2 and J is TRBJ2-7, with D unclear. Germline CDR1 is SGHTA and CDR2 is FQGNSA. CDR3 length equals 13 residues. Trimming took 5 bases from V and 6 from J, leaving 14 bases between them. CDR3 sequence reads: CASSQPPKGEQYF. The CDR3 coding sequence is TGTGCCAGCAGCCAACCCCCTAAGGGCGAGCAGTACTTC.

There are many counts of this clonotype. V usage is TRBV7-2 and J usage is TRBJ1-5; TRBD1 might be the D (5 bases). The V and J ends lost 5 bases and 2 bases respectively, with 10 bases between them. The CDR3 spans 14 residues. Germline lookup yields CDR1 SGHTA and CDR2 FQGNSA. The CDR3 nucleotides read TGTGCCAGCAGCCGGGGGGGTGGCAATCAGCCCCAGCATTTT. This translates into CASSRGGGNQPQHF.

This clonotype showed up many times. The chain combines TRBV4-1 with TRBJ1-1, with D unresolved. V was cut by 3 bases and J by 12 bases, with 14 bases left in between. Germline V CDR1 and CDR2: MGHRA, YSYEKL. The CDR3 consists of 12 residues. The CDR3 DNA follows: TGCGCCAGCAGCCATGCCGGGCAGGCGACTTTCTTT. It encodes CASSHAGQATFF.